This T cell receptor beta chain is from a study of OX40 agonist ivuxolimab in advanced cancers. Whole-study findings and limits: CD8+ T cells were the subset that, on average, had more expanded clones than CD4+. What antigens the expanded peripheral T cells recognized was never established.

Profiled with immunoSEQ multiplex PCR; TCRdb holds only in-frame clones, not every one. The repertoire has about 75,000 clones, 90% of them found once; the top ten carry 0.37%. The timepoints at which blood was sampled were baseline, cycle 4 day 1, and cycle 7 day 1. The table lists this clone with a count of one. Its antigen is unknown. The sample here was CD4+ or CD8+ T cells sorted from blood, taken in a trial of the OX40 agonist ivuxolimab. The clonotype was recovered from an adult with an advanced solid tumor such as melanoma, head and neck, liver or kidney cancer.

DNA of the CDR3: TGTGCCAGCAGTTACGAACCGGGGGGATACTCCTACGAGCAGTACTTC. Residues: CASSYEPGGYSYEQYF. The chain carries TRBV6-5 and TRBJ2-7; TRBD2 matches 7 bases. V lost 2 bases and J lost 0; bases outside the gene matches: 7. The CDR3 totals 16 residues. Germline CDR1 MNHEY, CDR2 SVGAGI.